Below are 24 T cell receptor beta chains sequenced from a single sample in a study of blood T cell repertoires in COVID-19. TCRdb keeps only in-frame clones here, not all; method: immunoSEQ multiplex PCR. Altogether around 150,000 clones are present, 85% being singletons, with the ten largest covering 6.2%. The sample comprised PBMCs or T cells enriched from blood (not recorded which). The receptor source for this set is a woman in her 40s who had recovered from COVID-19.

On this clone itself: Its ends do not fully match the called genes, so a read error is possible. CDR3 bases: TGTGCCAGCAGTTTACGATCCGGCTTC. Its translation: CASSLRSGF. This chain links TRBV12-3 or TRBV12-4 with TRBJ1-2, with D uncertain. The CDR3 contains 9 residues.

This rearrangement joins TRBV2 to TRBJ2-7; no reliable D call. The CDR3 is 11 amino acids. The germline V gene has CDR1 SNHLY and CDR2 FYNNEI. Deletions cut 6 bases from V and 2 bases from J, with 5 bases between. CDR3 sequence: CASSITYEQYF. The CDR3 coding sequence is TGTGCCAGCAGCATCACCTACGAGCAGTACTTC.

V gene TRBV9 combines with J gene TRBJ1-2, with a weak D call TRBD1 (5 bases). Between the trimmed V and J ends, which lost 4 bases and 2 bases, there was a span of 9 bases. There are 13 residues in the CDR3. Germline values: CDR1 SGDLS, CDR2 YYNGEE. CDR3 DNA sequence: TGTGCCAGCAGCCGTGACAGAAACTATGGCTACACCTTC. Residues: CASSRDRNYGYTF.

The chain couples TRBV5-6 to TRBJ2-5; 12 bases are shared with TRBD2. CDR3 length: 19 amino acids. V shed 4 bases and J 5 bases; nucleotides not matched to a gene: 18. Germline-derived CDR1 and CDR2 are SGHDT and YYEEEE. CDR3 nucleotides: TGTGCCAGCAGCCAACTAGCGGGGGGCCAGAAGATCGCAATCGAGACCCAGTACTTC. Translating gives CASSQLAGGQKIAIETQYF.

The chain links TRBV19 to TRBJ2-7; tentatively, D is TRBD1 (6 bases). The CDR3 consists of 13 residues. Germline CDR1 and CDR2: LNHDA and SQIVND (reference sequence). V lost 1 base, J lost 3 bases, and 7 bases lay in between. As DNA, the CDR3 is TGTGCCAGTAGTATAGGCAGGGGCTACGAGCAGTACTTC. Protein: CASSIGRGYEQYF.

This chain links TRBV5-1 with TRBJ1-5; no clear D gene. The CDR3 loop spans 13 amino acids. The germline V and J ends were trimmed by 4 bases and 4 bases, with 9 bases remaining between them. Germline V gene lookup returns CDR1 SGHRS and CDR2 YFSETQ. In nucleotides, the CDR3 is TGCGCCAGCAGCGAATCAACTAATCAGCCCCAGCATTTT. This sequence encodes CASSESTNQPQHF.

V gene TRBV4-1 combines with J gene TRBJ2-7, with 8 bases aligning to TRBD2. CDR3 length: 16 amino acids. The germline CDR1 and CDR2 sequences are MGHRA and YSYEKL. With V trimmed by 5 bases and J by 0 bases, 9 bases remained unmatched. The CDR3 reads CASSMSAGALSYEQYF. The CDR3 nucleotides are TGCGCCAGCAGCATGTCAGCGGGAGCGCTCTCCTACGAGCAGTACTTC.

The chain joins TRBV6-1 to TRBJ2-2, with 8 bases that match TRBD2. There are 15 residues in the CDR3. The J segment lost 3 bases and the V segment lost 3 bases, leaving 3 bases of the junction unmatched. Germline loops: CDR1 MNHNS, CDR2 SASEGT. The CDR3 sequence: CASSDAGGYTGELFF. The DNA for the CDR3 is TGTGCCAGCAGTGATGCGGGGGGCTACACCGGGGAGCTGTTTTTT.

This chain uses TRBV4-1 with TRBJ2-2, with a weak D call TRBD1 (6 bases). The CDR3 sequence is 14 residues long. The V end was cut by 3 bases, the J end by 8 bases, with 13 bases between. Germline V gene sequence: CDR1 MGHRA, CDR2 YSYEKL. CDR3 in amino acids: CASSQRQVIGELFF. The DNA for the CDR3 is TGCGCCAGCAGCCAGAGACAGGTAATAGGGGAGCTGTTTTTT.

This chain connects TRBV19 to TRBJ2-1; 8 bases are shared with TRBD2. CDR1 is LNHDA, CDR2 SQIVND, per germline (reference sequence). The V gene end was trimmed by 6 bases and the J gene end by 11 bases; junction bases not matched to a gene: 9. This CDR3 contains 13 residues. The CDR3 coding sequence is TGTGCCAGTAGGAAAACGGGAGGGGTGAAGCAGTTCTTC. Protein sequence: CASRKTGGVKQFF.

The CDR3 sequence: CAWKKRPRGEQFF. In DNA form, the CDR3 reads TGTGCCTGGAAGAAGCGGCCGCGGGGTGAGCAGTTCTTC. The V call is TRBV30, the J call TRBJ2-1, with D possibly matching TRBD2 (6 bases). V was trimmed by 4 bases and J by 9 bases, leaving 16 bases between them. Germline-derived CDR1 and CDR2 are GTSNPN and SVGIG (reference sequence). The CDR3 is 13 residues long.

V gene TRBV29-1 combines with J gene TRBJ2-6; a possible D gene is TRBD2 (5 bases). This CDR3 contains 14 residues. The germline CDR1 and CDR2 sequences are SQVTM and ANQGSEA. V lost 1 base and J 2 bases, leaving 6 bases between the germline ends. CDR3 loop: CSVEGSAGANVLTF. Written as DNA, the CDR3 is TGCAGCGTTGAAGGTAGCGCTGGGGCCAACGTCCTGACTTTC.

The chain joins TRBV28 to TRBJ1-3, with D possibly being TRBD1 (6 bases). Germline-derived CDR1 and CDR2 are MDHEN and SYDVKM. The germline V and J ends were trimmed by 3 bases and 4 bases, with 10 bases remaining between them. CDR3 length: 14 amino acids. This CDR3 reads CASSFLDRGNTIYF. CDR3 DNA: TGTGCCAGCAGTTTCTTGGACAGAGGAAACACCATATATTTT.

This clone was seen more than once but under ten times. This chain links TRBV5-8 with TRBJ2-1, with D possibly TRBD1 on 5 matching bases. The germline V gene has CDR1 SGHTS and CDR2 YDEGEE. This CDR3 has 16 residues. Trimming cost V 0 bases and J 0 bases, with 10 bases left between them. The CDR3: CASSLGQPSSYNEQFF. The CDR3 nucleotides read TGTGCCAGCAGCTTGGGACAGCCGAGCTCCTACAATGAGCAGTTCTTC.

This clone was counted once. The rearrangement uses TRBV14 and TRBJ2-1; 14 nucleotides match TRBD2. V was clipped by 4 bases and J by 10 bases; unmatched bases: 9. The CDR3 is 16 residues long. Germline V CDR1 and CDR2: SGHDN, FVKESK. Here the CDR3 DNA reads TGTGCCAGCAGCCCACACGGACTAGCGGGGGGTCTAGAGCAGTTCTTC. Protein sequence: CASSPHGLAGGLEQFF. The variable domain in full, with the rest retrieved from reference TRBV14 and TRBJ2-1, is EAGVTQFPSHSVIEKGQTVTLRCDPISGHDNLYWYRRVMGKEIKFLLHFVKESKQDESGMPNNRFLAERTGGTYSTLKVQPAELEDSGVYFCASSPHGLAGGLEQFFGPGTRLTVL.

Here the CDR3 DNA reads TGCGCCAGCAACGTTCAACCTGGGTACGGAGCAGATACGCAGTATTTT. This encodes CASNVQPGYGADTQYF. The chain combines TRBV5-1 with TRBJ2-3; D remains ambiguous. Trimming left V 6 bases short and J 4 bases short, with 21 bases between. The CDR3 is made up of 16 amino acids. Germline V gene lookup returns CDR1 SGHRS and CDR2 YFSETQ.

The CDR3 region is CASGNQGYGYTF. In DNA, the CDR3 is TGTGCCAGCGGAAACCAGGGGTATGGCTACACCTTC. The chain links TRBV6-5 to TRBJ1-2, with D possibly matching TRBD1 (6 bases). Germline V CDR1 and CDR2: MNHEY, SVGAGI. This CDR3 comprises 12 residues. V dropped 8 bases and J dropped 5 bases, with 12 bases sitting between them.

The count of this clone is one. In nucleotides, the CDR3 is TGTGCCAGCAGCCGCGACCGGGGGGACACAGATACGCAGTATTTT. Protein sequence: CASSRDRGDTDTQYF. The chain joins TRBV11-2 to TRBJ2-3; TRBD2 matches at 7 bases. CDR1 SGHAT and CDR2 FQNNGV come from the germline V gene. With V trimmed by 5 bases and J by 2 bases, 7 bases remained unmatched. The CDR3 consists of 15 residues.

The rearrangement uses TRBV27 and TRBJ1-2; maybe TRBD1 (6 bases). Looked up from germline, CDR1 is MNHEY and CDR2 is SMNVEV (reference sequence). Trimming cost V 5 bases and J 7 bases, with 20 bases left between them. The CDR3 has 15 amino acids. The CDR3 reads CASSVRDTPRGGYTF. The DNA for the CDR3 is TGTGCCAGCAGTGTCCGGGACACACCCCGGGGTGGCTACACCTTC.

CDR3 amino acids: CASSFNRDRVSYEQYF. In DNA, the CDR3 is TGTGCCAGCAGCTTCAACCGGGACAGGGTCTCCTACGAGCAGTACTTC. The chain carries TRBV28 and TRBJ2-7, with 9 bases identical to TRBD1. The CDR3 extends over 16 amino acids. V dropped 6 bases and J dropped 0; count of bases not matched to a gene: 9. Germline V lookup: CDR1 MDHEN, CDR2 SYDVKM.

The chain uses TRBV18 and TRBJ2-3; the match to TRBD2 covers 11 bases. V gave up 0 bases and J gave up 1 base; unmatched junction bases: 0. The germline V gene encodes CDR1 KGHSH and CDR2 LQKENI. This CDR3 contains 16 residues. CDR3 DNA: TGTGCCAGCTCACCACCGACTAGCGGGGGCACAGATACGCAGTATTTT. Translated, it gives CASSPPTSGGTDTQYF.

The chain couples TRBV11-2 to TRBJ1-2; possibly TRBD1 for D (5 bases). V lost 2 bases, J lost 3 bases, and 10 bases lay in between. There are 14 residues in the CDR3. Looked up from germline, CDR1 is SGHAT and CDR2 is FQNNGV. CDR3 loop: CASSLPGLHYGYTF. In nucleotides, the CDR3 is TGTGCCAGCAGCTTACCGGGACTTCACTATGGCTACACCTTC.

J is TRBJ2-7 and V is TRBV3-1 (or the pseudogene TRBV3-2); possible D gene TRBD1, 6 bases. The V and J ends lost 1 base and 9 bases respectively, with 7 bases between them. The CDR3 extends over 11 amino acids. Germline-derived CDR1 and CDR2 are LGHDT and YNNKEL (reference sequence). The chain's CDR3 is CASSQGTVQYF. CDR3 bases: TGTGCCAGCAGCCAAGGGACAGTGCAGTACTTC.

V and J are TRBV5-4 and TRBJ2-3, with 10 bases lining up with TRBD2. V trimming: 4 bases; J trimming: 2 bases; junction bases outside the gene matches: 4. Per the germline V gene, CDR1 is SGHNT and CDR2 is YYREEE (reference sequence). The CDR3 runs 15 residues. This chain's CDR3 is CASSPSGRVTDTQYF. Here the CDR3 DNA reads TGTGCCAGCAGCCCGAGCGGGAGGGTCACAGATACGCAGTATTTT.